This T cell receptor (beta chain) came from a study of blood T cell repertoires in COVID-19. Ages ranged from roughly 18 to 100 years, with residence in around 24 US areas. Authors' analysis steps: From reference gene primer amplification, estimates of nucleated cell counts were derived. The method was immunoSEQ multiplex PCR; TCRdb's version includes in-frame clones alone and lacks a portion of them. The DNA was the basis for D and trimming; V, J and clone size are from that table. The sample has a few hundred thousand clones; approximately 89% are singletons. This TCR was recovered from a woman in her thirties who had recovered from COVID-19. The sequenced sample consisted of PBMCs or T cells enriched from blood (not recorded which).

The CDR3 loop reads CASSKLPGRSNTEAFF. The DNA of the CDR3 is TGTGCCAGCAGCAAACTTCCAGGTCGGTCCAACACTGAAGCTTTCTTT. V gene TRBV7-9 combines with J gene TRBJ1-1; D unclear. CDR1 and CDR2 from the germline V gene are SEHNR and FQNEAQ (reference sequence). The CDR3 has 16 amino acids. V lost 5 bases and J 2 bases, leaving 18 bases between the germline ends.